The next 27 T cell receptor beta chains were all read from a single sample in a study of cytomegalovirus exposure and HLA in healthy donors. With 60 Vbeta and 13 Jbeta primers, the PCR was carried out. Only in-frame clones appear in the TCRdb table, and some are missing; sequencing was by immunoSEQ multiplex PCR. The table has about 93,000 clones, 70% to 80% seen once. Sequencing was carried out using PBMCs. The source of these receptors is a man between 25 and 39 years old in good health and CMV-seronegative.

A word on this clone: Other DNA sequences in this specimen translate into the identical CDR3. The chain carries TRBV5-1 and TRBJ2-3, with TRBD2 matching over 7 bases. The CDR3 consists of 17 residues. Germline CDR1 reads SGHRS; CDR2 reads YFSETQ. V shed 3 bases and J 4 bases; nucleotides not matched to a gene: 14. The CDR3 nucleotides are TGCGCCAGCAGCTCGACCGTTTGGGCGGGAGAATCAGATACGCAGTATTTT. It translates to CASSSTVWAGESDTQYF.

This chain uses TRBV7-2 with TRBJ2-2; 9 bases map to TRBD1. V was pared by 2 bases and J by 4 bases, with 2 bases of the junction left unmatched. Looked up from germline, CDR1 is SGHTA and CDR2 is FQGNSA. This CDR3 spans 15 amino acids. The CDR3 nucleotides are TGTGCCAGCAGCTTAAGGACAGGGGCCACCGGGGAGCTGTTTTTT. The encoded protein is CASSLRTGATGELFF.

The chain employs TRBV7-3 and TRBJ2-7; 8 bases map to TRBD1. J gave up 3 bases and V 5 bases, and 3 bases lay outside the gene matches. Germline V lookup: CDR1 SGHTA, CDR2 FQGTGA. The CDR3 contains 13 residues. The CDR3 loop is CASSTGQGYEQYF. The CDR3 DNA reads TGTGCCAGCAGCACAGGACAGGGCTACGAGCAGTACTTC.

This clone has only a few counts. The chain couples TRBV6-5 to TRBJ1-4; D perhaps matches TRBD1 (6 bases). Trimming shortened V by 6 bases and J by 2 bases, and 13 bases separated the two germline ends. CDR1 MNHEY and CDR2 SVGAGI come from the germline V gene. This CDR3 is 15 amino acids long. CDR3 region: CASSFTGNTNEKLFF. CDR3 DNA: TGTGCCAGCAGCTTCACAGGGAACACTAATGAAAAACTGTTTTTT.

The chain joins TRBV5-1 to TRBJ2-3; D is perhaps TRBD2 (6 bases). The CDR3 runs to 18 residues. Trimming took off 2 bases at V and 2 bases at J, with 21 bases between the two ends. Looked up from germline, CDR1 is SGHRS and CDR2 is YFSETQ. CDR3 loop: CASSFPRGKKEVTDTQYF. CDR3 in DNA: TGCGCCAGCAGCTTCCCGCGCGGGAAGAAGGAGGTCACAGATACGCAGTATTTT.

The chain combines TRBV19 with TRBJ1-1, with 7 bases aligning to TRBD1. CDR1 is LNHDA, CDR2 SQIVND, per germline (reference sequence). This CDR3 spans 14 amino acids. V lost 7 bases to trimming and J lost 4 bases; unmatched junction nucleotides: 9. The CDR3 DNA reads as TGTGCCAGTAACGAGGGCAGGGGGTTCACTGAAGCTTTCTTT. As protein: CASNEGRGFTEAFF.

J is TRBJ2-5 and V is TRBV14; a weak D match, TRBD1 (6 bases). V was shortened by 0 bases and J by 4 bases, with 18 bases between the two germline ends. The CDR3 extends over 17 amino acids. Germline loops: CDR1 SGHDN, CDR2 FVKESK. CDR3 sequence: CASSQDRNRVWAETQYF. CDR3 in DNA: TGTGCCAGCAGCCAAGATCGGAACAGGGTATGGGCAGAGACCCAGTACTTC.

V usage is TRBV27 and J usage is TRBJ1-5; TRBD1 aligns across 7 bases. This CDR3 has 15 amino acids. CDR1 is MNHEY, CDR2 SMNVEV, per germline (reference sequence). Germline trimming cut 6 bases from V and 4 bases from J; bases unmatched to any gene: 9. The CDR3, as DNA: TGTGCCAGCAGGCCGGGACAGCGACATAATCAGCCCCAGCATTTT. It specifies CASRPGQRHNQPQHF.

The CDR3 spells CAERGTLNNTQYF. CDR3 sequence (DNA): TGTGCCGAGCGGGGGACTCTAAATAACACGCAGTATTTT. V gene TRBV7-3 combines with J gene TRBJ2-3, with 8 positions matching TRBD2. Looked up from germline, CDR1 is SGHTA and CDR2 is FQGTGA. This CDR3 has 13 residues. V shed 11 bases and J 9 bases; nucleotides not matched to a gene: 13.

This clone was seen only a few times. The chain has TRBV5-1 and TRBJ2-1; 13 bases fit TRBD2. Per germline, CDR1 SGHRS and CDR2 YFSETQ. The trim removed 4 bases at V and 4 bases at J, leaving 5 bases unmatched. This CDR3 contains 16 residues. Here the CDR3 reads CASSTGTSGIYNEQFF. CDR3 DNA sequence: TGCGCCAGCAGCACGGGGACTAGCGGGATTTACAATGAGCAGTTCTTC.

This chain uses TRBV6-1 with TRBJ1-5; 9 positions match TRBD1. The germline CDR1 and CDR2 sequences are MNHNS and SASEGT. The CDR3 is 14 amino acids. The junction had 5 bases not matched to a gene; V was cut back by 7 bases and J by 4 bases. CDR3 in DNA: TGTGCCAGCAACTACGACAGGGGGAATCAGCCCCAGCATTTT. Translated, it gives CASNYDRGNQPQHF.

Details on this clone: Other nucleotide sequences from this sample produce the same CDR3. V and J are TRBV9 and TRBJ1-1; 7 bases map to TRBD1. The CDR3 is made up of 13 amino acids. Germline V gene sequence: CDR1 SGDLS, CDR2 YYNGEE. Losses at the gene ends were 0 bases for V and 4 bases for J; bases not matched to a gene: 0. The CDR3 region is CASSVGQGTEAFF. As DNA, the CDR3 is TGTGCCAGCAGCGTAGGACAGGGCACTGAAGCTTTCTTT.

This rearrangement joins TRBV7-9 to TRBJ2-5; 12 nucleotides line up with TRBD2. J gave up 5 bases and V 2 bases, and 9 bases lay outside the gene matches. Germline CDR1 SEHNR, CDR2 FQNEAQ (reference sequence). The CDR3 covers 17 residues. The CDR3 DNA reads TGTGCCAGCAGCTTACCCCTACTAGCGGGAGGCAGGGAGACCCAGTACTTC. Amino acid sequence: CASSLPLLAGGRETQYF.

Ten or more counts support this clone. The chain joins TRBV19 to TRBJ1-5, with 9 bases lining up with TRBD1. This CDR3 region has 14 residues. Germline V gives CDR1 LNHDA, CDR2 SQIVND (reference sequence). V shed 4 bases and J 7 bases; nucleotides not matched to a gene: 5. The CDR3 DNA reads as TGTGCCAGTAGTACGGGACAGGGAATACAGCCCCAGCATTTT. Translated, it gives CASSTGQGIQPQHF.

The chain uses TRBV19 and TRBJ1-1; D ambiguous. Germline CDR1 is LNHDA and CDR2 is SQIVND (reference sequence). The V and J ends lost 10 bases and 6 bases respectively, with 12 bases between them. The CDR3 length is 11 residues. In DNA form, the CDR3 reads TGTGCCACCTGGGGAGGCGCTGAAGCTTTCTTT. Encoded protein: CATWGGAEAFF.

The chain couples TRBV5-1 to TRBJ2-2; D is perhaps TRBD2 (5 bases). The CDR3 loop spans 15 amino acids. The V end lost 7 bases, the J end lost 1 base, and 14 bases lay between the germline ends. The germline CDR1 and CDR2 sequences are SGHRS and YFSETQ. CDR3 protein: CASRRSGGNTGELFF. In nucleotides, the CDR3 is TGCGCCAGCCGGCGGAGCGGAGGGAACACCGGGGAGCTGTTTTTT.

This clone occurred a few times. The CDR3 DNA reads TGCGCCAGCTCGTCCCGGGACAGGGTTCGTAGTGAAAAACTGTTTTTT. It specifies CASSSRDRVRSEKLFF. This chain joins TRBV10-2 and TRBJ1-4, with 9 bases aligning to TRBD1. The ends lost 8 bases at V and 7 bases at J; junction bases unmatched: 14. The germline V gene encodes CDR1 WSHSY and CDR2 SAAADI. There are 16 residues in the CDR3.

The chain carries TRBV2 and TRBJ1-1; D is unresolved. V dropped 1 base and J dropped 5 bases, with 11 bases sitting between them. The CDR3 totals 14 residues. Germline values: CDR1 SNHLY, CDR2 FYNNEI. CDR3 nucleotides: TGTGCCAGCAGTGAAGGTGGGTCGGAGACTGAAGCTTTCTTT. Its protein is CASSEGGSETEAFF.

This clone showed up just a few times. The chain carries TRBV7-8 and TRBJ2-2; TRBD2 agrees at 10 bases. This CDR3 has 20 residues. Per germline, CDR1 SGHVS and CDR2 FQNEAQ. Trimming took 4 bases from V and 0 from J; bases not matched to a gene: 14. The CDR3 protein is CASSSPSLAGGGANTGELFF. The CDR3 DNA sequence: TGTGCCAGCAGCTCCCCCTCTTTAGCGGGAGGAGGGGCGAACACCGGGGAGCTGTTTTTT.

CDR3 DNA sequence: TGTGCCAGCAGCTCTTGGGCCCGAAAGGAGGGGGAGACCCAGTACTTC. It translates to CASSSWARKEGETQYF. V is TRBV7-9 and J is TRBJ2-5, with D perhaps matching TRBD2 (6 bases). Trimming left V 4 bases short and J 5 bases short, with 20 bases between. The germline V gene has CDR1 SEHNR and CDR2 FQNEAQ (reference sequence). The CDR3 contains 16 residues.

The chain is built from TRBV18 and TRBJ2-3; no clear D gene. Per the germline V gene, CDR1 is KGHSH and CDR2 is LQKENI. This CDR3 has 12 residues. V was pared by 5 bases and J by 0 bases, with 3 bases between. The CDR3 region is CASSSSTDTQYF. In DNA form, the CDR3 reads TGTGCCAGCTCATCGAGCACAGATACGCAGTATTTT. The variable domain in full, with the rest retrieved from reference TRBV18 and TRBJ2-3, is NAGVMQNPRHLVRRRGQEARLRCSPMKGHSHVYWYRQLPEEGLKFMVYLQKENIIDESGMPKERFSAEFPKEGPSILRIQQVVRGDSAAYFCASSSSTDTQYFGPGTRLTVL.

J is TRBJ1-5 and V is TRBV12-5, with 7 bases fitting TRBD1. Germline assignment: CDR1 LGHNT and CDR2 FRNRAP. V trimming: 5 bases; J trimming: 5 bases; junction bases outside the gene matches: 6. The CDR3 spans 14 residues. The CDR3 loop reads CASGANRGHQPQHF. DNA for the CDR3: TGTGCTAGTGGTGCAAACAGGGGTCATCAGCCCCAGCATTTT.

The chain has TRBV29-1 and TRBJ2-1; 9 positions match TRBD2. V lost 6 bases to trimming and J lost 7 bases; unmatched junction nucleotides: 16. From germline, CDR1 is SQVTM and CDR2 ANQGSEA. This CDR3 is built from 16 residues. The CDR3 here is CSVASLAGASVNEQFF. The CDR3 DNA is TGCAGCGTCGCAAGCTTAGCGGGAGCATCGGTGAATGAGCAGTTCTTC.

The V call is TRBV27, the J call TRBJ2-1, with TRBD2 identical over 13 bases. CDR1 is MNHEY and CDR2 is SMNVEV in the germline V gene (reference sequence). With 5 bases clipped from V and 10 bases from J, the junction kept 11 bases outside the gene matches. The CDR3 length is 16 residues. In nucleotides, the CDR3 is TGTGCCAGCAGTCTACAGGGGACTAGCGGGATCGCCGAGCAGTTCTTC. It is translated as CASSLQGTSGIAEQFF.

V gene TRBV7-6 combines with J gene TRBJ2-1; TRBD2 is a possible D gene (5 bases). V lost 0 bases, J lost 7 bases, and 16 bases lay in between. Germline-derived CDR1 and CDR2 are SGHVS and FNYEAQ. CDR3 length equals 16 residues. CDR3 sequence reads: CASSLAEARTPNEQFF. The CDR3 DNA is TGTGCCAGCAGCTTAGCGGAGGCAAGGACCCCTAATGAGCAGTTCTTC.

The J gene is TRBJ1-2, the V gene TRBV10-2; 7 nucleotides align to TRBD1. Germline V gene data show CDR1 as WSHSY and CDR2 as SAAADI. The CDR3 length is 13 residues. V trimming: 9 bases; J trimming: 6 bases; junction bases outside the gene matches: 10. The CDR3 is CARSGTDSNGYTF. The CDR3 region has the DNA TGCGCCAGGTCTGGGACAGACTCGAATGGCTACACCTTC.

The rearrangement links TRBV5-4 to TRBJ2-5, with D perhaps matching TRBD2 (5 bases). Germline lookup yields CDR1 SGHNT and CDR2 YYREEE (reference sequence). Between the trimmed V and J ends, which lost 7 bases and 3 bases, there was a span of 16 bases. This CDR3 region has 14 residues. CDR3: CASSSNSGKETQYF. In nucleotides, the CDR3 is TGTGCCAGCTCCTCAAATTCGGGGAAAGAGACCCAGTACTTC.